The subject of this entry is one T cell receptor beta chain. The antigen is undetermined. This record comes from a study of T cell clonotyping in hematopoietic cell transplantation. Generated by immunoSEQ multiplex PCR, the TCRdb table keeps only in-frame clones and is missing some. The table records 15,000 to 20,000 clones, 85% to 95% of them present only once. Germline assignment: CDR1 MNHEY and CDR2 SVGAGI. The CDR3 contains 15 residues. Unmatched junction bases numbered 4, after V lost 8 bases and J lost 1 base. Broader study findings: After transplant, recipient diversity fell while pathologically expanded clonotypes grew through day 180. Cells were unsorted, so CD4 and CD8 contributions were not separated.

This sequence originates from a man aged 40-50 years in good health. Some clones in this sample may be carry-over from other donors' samples. The chain joins TRBV6-5 to TRBJ2-3; TRBD2 matches 12 bases. Sequenced input: peripheral blood mononuclear cells. The CDR3 loop is CASGLAGKGTDTQYF. The CDR3 nucleotides are TGTGCCAGCGGACTAGCGGGAAAAGGCACAGATACGCAGTATTTT.